The 20 T cell receptor beta chains in this list originate from one sample, sequenced in a study of PD-L1 blockade in urothelial cancer (dated by TCRdb to the late 2010s). What the time point label conveys for this sample: pretreatment peripheral blood. Libraries were prepared through the immunoSEQ multiplex PCR assay. The clones in this table, taken by TCRdb from immuneACCESS, are in-frame only. Not every clone is retained; where verified, under half of the shortfall comes from an unresolved V gene, and the cause of the rest is unknown. The sample data list roughly 51,000 clones, and roughly 86% of these were observed just once. The ten largest clones add up to about 20% of the sample. The specimen was PBMCs, collected around atezolizumab (anti-PD-L1) treatment. The receptors come from a man in his sixties with urothelial cancer.

This clone was seen a handful of times. The V and J genes are TRBV28 and TRBJ2-7; 7 bases align to TRBD2. Germline CDR1 and CDR2: MDHEN and SYDVKM. The CDR3 contains 12 residues. Trimming cost V 3 bases and J 8 bases; bases outside gene matches: 4. Here the CDR3 reads CASSLGGWQQYF. CDR3 in DNA: TGTGCCAGCAGTTTGGGGGGGTGGCAGCAGTACTTC.

This sequence joins TRBV13 and TRBJ1-3; D gene unclear. The CDR3 length is 16 residues. The V end was cut by 1 base, the J end by 0 bases, with 10 bases between. Germline CDR1 is PRHDT and CDR2 is FYEKMQ (reference sequence). The CDR3 DNA is TGTGCCAGCAGCTTAGCTCCCCGGAGCTCTGGAAACACCATATATTTT. Amino acids: CASSLAPRSSGNTIYF. Using reference TRBV13 and TRBJ1-3 for the parts outside the CDR3, the full variable domain is AAGVIQSPRHLIKEKRETATLKCYPIPRHDTVYWYQQGPGQDPQFLISFYEKMQSDKGSIPDRFSAQQFSDYHSELNMSSLELGDSALYFCASSLAPRSSGNTIYFGEGSWLTVV.

The chain couples TRBV2 to TRBJ1-1; D is perhaps TRBD1 (5 bases). The V end was cut by 0 bases, the J end by 1 base, with 6 bases between. Germline V gene sequence: CDR1 SNHLY, CDR2 FYNNEI. The CDR3 sequence is 14 residues long. CDR3 protein: CASSEADKNTEAFF. The CDR3 DNA sequence: TGTGCCAGCAGTGAAGCGGACAAGAACACTGAAGCTTTCTTT.

The genes are TRBV2 and TRBJ2-3, with TRBD2 matching over 14 bases. Unmatched junction bases numbered 4, after V lost 5 bases and J lost 3 bases. The CDR3 contains 16 residues. CDR1 and CDR2 (germline): SNHLY, FYNNEI. CDR3 in amino acids: CASSTGLAGGTDTQYF. CDR3 nucleotide sequence: TGTGCCAGCAGTACTGGACTAGCGGGAGGAACAGATACGCAGTATTTT.

The chain joins TRBV5-6 to TRBJ1-4; TRBD1 aligns across 7 bases. Germline V CDR1 and CDR2: SGHDT, YYEEEE. V gave up 4 bases and J gave up 0 bases; unmatched junction bases: 9. The CDR3 totals 17 residues. CDR3 loop: CASSPATGSATNEKLFF. The CDR3 coding sequence is TGTGCCAGCAGCCCGGCGACAGGGTCGGCAACTAATGAAAAACTGTTTTTT.

The rearrangement uses TRBV19 and TRBJ1-1, with D unclear. V was shortened by 1 base and J by 3 bases, with 6 bases between the two germline ends. CDR3 length: 13 amino acids. The germline CDR1 and CDR2 sequences are LNHDA and SQIVND (reference sequence). The chain's CDR3 is CASSIGVDTEAFF. The DNA of the CDR3 is TGTGCCAGTAGTATAGGAGTGGACACTGAAGCTTTCTTT.

The rearrangement uses TRBV29-1 and TRBJ2-7; a weak D match, TRBD1 (5 bases). The V gene's germline CDR1 is SQVTM and CDR2 ANQGSEA. This CDR3 is 15 amino acids long. V was shortened by 3 bases and J by 3 bases, with 18 bases between the two germline ends. CDR3 residues: CSVEGRRTEHYEQYF. The CDR3 bases are TGCAGCGTTGAGGGGCGAAGGACGGAACACTACGAGCAGTACTTC.

The V call is TRBV7-9, the J call TRBJ1-2, with TRBD1 identical over 7 bases. Trimming removed 2 bases from V and 2 bases from J; junction bases left unmatched: 5. Germline loops: CDR1 SEHNR, CDR2 FQNEAQ (reference sequence). The CDR3 loop spans 15 amino acids. CDR3 bases: TGTGCCAGCAGCTTATTGATGGACAGGAACTATGGCTACACCTTC. Translation: CASSLLMDRNYGYTF.

This rearrangement joins TRBV9 to TRBJ2-7; tentatively, D is TRBD1 (5 bases). The CDR3 covers 11 residues. The germline gives CDR1 SGDLS, CDR2 YYNGEE. The germline V and J ends were trimmed by 3 bases and 8 bases, with 9 bases remaining between them. CDR3: CASSGDSQQYF. In DNA, the CDR3 is TGTGCCAGCAGCGGAGACAGTCAGCAGTACTTC.

The chain combines TRBV2 with TRBJ2-7; 12 nucleotides agree with TRBD1. The CDR3 spans 15 residues. V dropped 6 bases and J dropped 4; count of bases not matched to a gene: 7. In germline, CDR1 is SNHLY, CDR2 FYNNEI. The CDR3 spells CASRPWDRGQYEQYF. The DNA of the CDR3 is TGTGCCAGCAGGCCCTGGGACAGGGGGCAATACGAGCAGTACTTC. The complete variable domain, with remaining parts taken from reference TRBV2 and TRBJ2-7, reads EPEVTQTPSHQVTQMGQEVILRCVPISNHLYFYWYRQILGQKVEFLVSFYNNEISEKSEIFDDQFSVERPDGSNFTLKIRSTKLEDSAMYFCASRPWDRGQYEQYFGPGTRLTVT.

The chain uses TRBV5-4 and TRBJ1-6; D gene ambiguous. Trimming shortened V by 2 bases and J by 6 bases, and 9 bases separated the two germline ends. This CDR3 comprises 14 residues. Germline values: CDR1 SGHNT, CDR2 YYREEE (reference sequence). The CDR3 DNA is TGTGCCAGCAGCTTAGGAGGGAGTAATTCACCCCTCCACTTT. It encodes CASSLGGSNSPLHF.

This clone was seen once. The chain joins TRBV5-6 to TRBJ1-4; 7 bases agree with TRBD1. CDR1 and CDR2 from the germline V gene are SGHDT and YYEEEE. V dropped 4 bases and J dropped 7; count of bases not matched to a gene: 10. This CDR3 is 15 amino acids long. The CDR3 sequence: CASSGILRGSEKLFF. Written as DNA, the CDR3 is TGTGCCAGCAGCGGAATCCTCAGGGGGAGTGAAAAACTGTTTTTT. The entire variable domain, with the rest obtained from reference TRBV5-6 and TRBJ1-4, is as follows: DAGVTQSPTHLIKTRGQQVTLRCSPKSGHDTVSWYQQALGQGPQFIFQYYEEEERQRGNFPDRFSGHQFPNYSSELNVNALLLGDSALYLCASSGILRGSEKLFFGSGTQLSVL.

The rearrangement uses TRBV11-2 and TRBJ2-3; 11 bases fit TRBD2. This CDR3 spans 17 amino acids. Losses at the gene ends were 1 base for V and 4 bases for J; bases not matched to a gene: 7. Looked up from germline, CDR1 is SGHAT and CDR2 is FQNNGV. The CDR3 here is CASSLVSLAGVADTQYF. CDR3 DNA sequence: TGTGCCAGCAGCTTAGTGTCACTAGCGGGGGTCGCAGATACGCAGTATTTT.

The chain joins TRBV6-1 to TRBJ2-7, with 7 positions matching TRBD2. With V trimmed by 4 bases and J by 4 bases, 4 bases remained unmatched. This CDR3 is 13 amino acids long. The V gene's germline CDR1 is MNHNS and CDR2 SASEGT. The CDR3, as DNA: TGTGCCAGCAGTGTCCGGGACTATTACGAGCAGTACTTC. This translates into CASSVRDYYEQYF.

The CDR3 DNA reads TGTGCCAGCTCTCGGGACAGGGACACTGAAGCTTTCTTT. Translation gives CASSRDRDTEAFF. The rearrangement joins TRBV18 to TRBJ1-1; TRBD1 matches 9 bases. The J segment lost 3 bases and the V segment lost 6 bases, leaving 2 bases of the junction unmatched. The CDR3 is made up of 13 amino acids. CDR1 is KGHSH, CDR2 LQKENI, per germline.

The V gene is TRBV7-3, the J gene TRBJ2-1; 10 bases agree with TRBD2. CDR1 is SGHTA and CDR2 is FQGTGA in the germline V gene. CDR3 length: 18 residues. The junction had 14 bases not matched to a gene; V was cut back by 5 bases and J by 4 bases. The CDR3 DNA sequence: TGTGCCAGCAGCCCTCTCCCCGGTAGCGGGGGGTCTTACAATGAGCAGTTCTTC. Residues: CASSPLPGSGGSYNEQFF.

V is TRBV29-1 and J is TRBJ1-1; TRBD1 aligns across 11 bases. The CDR3 length is 16 residues. J lost 4 bases, V lost 0 bases, and 7 bases had no gene match. CDR1 and CDR2 from the germline V gene are SQVTM and ANQGSEA. CDR3 bases: TGCAGCGTTGAAGAACCAGGACAGGGGGCGGCCACTGAAGCTTTCTTT. It specifies CSVEEPGQGAATEAFF.

This clone has a handful of counts. The chain recombines TRBV19 with TRBJ1-5; perhaps TRBD1 as D (5 bases). CDR1 and CDR2 (germline): LNHDA, SQIVND (reference sequence). V dropped 3 bases and J dropped 6 bases, with 12 bases sitting between them. CDR3 length: 14 amino acids. The CDR3 DNA reads TGTGCCAGTAGTATCCGGGGGGTGGGTCAGCCCCAGCATTTT. Encoded protein: CASSIRGVGQPQHF.

The rearrangement links TRBV7-2 to TRBJ2-6, with D tentatively TRBD1 (7 bases). From germline, CDR1 is SGHTA and CDR2 FQGNSA. Trimming left V 1 base short and J 2 bases short, with 15 bases between. The length of the CDR3 is 18 residues. The CDR3 here is CASSLVRAGGPGANVLTF. The CDR3 DNA reads TGTGCCAGCAGCTTAGTGCGGGCAGGGGGGCCTGGGGCCAACGTCCTGACTTTC. The whole variable domain, filled in from reference TRBV7-2 and TRBJ2-6, reads GAGVSQSPSNKVTEKGKDVELRCDPISGHTALYWYRQSLGQGLEFLIYFQGNSAPDKSGLPSDRFSAERTGGSVSTLTIQRTQQEDSAVYLCASSLVRAGGPGANVLTFGAGSRLTVL.

The chain joins TRBV5-1 to TRBJ2-1, with 11 bases fitting TRBD2. J lost 0 bases, V lost 4 bases, and 12 bases had no gene match. Germline CDR1 is SGHRS and CDR2 is YFSETQ. CDR3 length: 19 residues. CDR3 amino acids: CASSPTGTSGTSSYNEQFF. Written as DNA, the CDR3 is TGCGCCAGCAGCCCGACCGGGACTAGCGGAACGAGCTCCTACAATGAGCAGTTCTTC. The complete variable domain, with remaining parts taken from reference TRBV5-1 and TRBJ2-1, reads KAGVTQTPRYLIKTRGQQVTLSCSPISGHRSVSWYQQTPGQGLQFLFEYFSETQRNKGNFPGRFSGRQFSNSRSEMNVSTLELGDSALYLCASSPTGTSGTSSYNEQFFGPGTRLTVL.